Following are 2 T cell receptor beta chains from one sample sequenced in a study of cytomegalovirus exposure and HLA in healthy donors. Use of 60 Vbeta and 13 Jbeta primers characterized the PCR. TCRdb keeps only in-frame clones here, not all; method: immunoSEQ multiplex PCR. The sample gives 150,000 to 200,000 clones, around 70% of which show up once; roughly 2.8% is in the top ten. The source material was PBMCs. The source of these receptors is a male donor in good health and CMV-seronegative.

The chain couples TRBV7-6 to TRBJ2-1, with D possibly being TRBD1 (6 bases). Between the trimmed V and J ends, which lost 5 bases and 10 bases, there was a span of 9 bases. The CDR3 sequence is 11 residues long. Germline V gene lookup returns CDR1 SGHVS and CDR2 FNYEAQ. In nucleotides, the CDR3 is TGTGCCAGCAGCAAGGACAGCGAGCAGTTCTTC. Amino acid sequence: CASSKDSEQFF.

The chain joins TRBV7-9 to TRBJ1-5; no clear D. The CDR3 extends over 12 amino acids. Deletions cut 5 bases from V and 9 bases from J, with 11 bases between. CDR1 SEHNR and CDR2 FQNEAQ come from the germline V gene (reference sequence). The CDR3 bases are TGTGCCAGCAGCCACAGAGACCCGCCCCAGCATTTT. As protein: CASSHRDPPQHF.